This T cell receptor (beta chain) was identified during a study of blood T cell repertoires in COVID-19. Study details: From T cells, B-cell-depleted T cells, or PBMCs came the material, which was cDNA or gDNA.

The CDR3 contains 16 residues. CDR1 and CDR2 (germline): SGHRS, YFSETQ. V lost 4 bases and J 3 bases, leaving 18 bases between the germline ends. How the authors handled the data: Using reference gene primer amplification, nucleated cell counts were estimated. The assay was immunoSEQ multiplex PCR, and TCRdb's table has in-frame clones only and misses some. The V and J calls and clone size come from that table; D and trimming were worked out from the DNA. The sample has approximately 230,000 clones, 70% to 90% seen once; the top ten hold under 2.5%. This clone was found once. Sequencing was carried out using peripheral blood. The chain links TRBV5-1 to TRBJ2-3; the D gene is possibly TRBD2 (7 bases). This sequence originates from a middle-aged woman who had recovered from COVID-19. The CDR3 reads CASSRLGGRATDTQYF. As DNA, the CDR3 is TGCGCCAGCAGCCGGCTAGGGGGGAGGGCAACAGATACGCAGTATTTT.